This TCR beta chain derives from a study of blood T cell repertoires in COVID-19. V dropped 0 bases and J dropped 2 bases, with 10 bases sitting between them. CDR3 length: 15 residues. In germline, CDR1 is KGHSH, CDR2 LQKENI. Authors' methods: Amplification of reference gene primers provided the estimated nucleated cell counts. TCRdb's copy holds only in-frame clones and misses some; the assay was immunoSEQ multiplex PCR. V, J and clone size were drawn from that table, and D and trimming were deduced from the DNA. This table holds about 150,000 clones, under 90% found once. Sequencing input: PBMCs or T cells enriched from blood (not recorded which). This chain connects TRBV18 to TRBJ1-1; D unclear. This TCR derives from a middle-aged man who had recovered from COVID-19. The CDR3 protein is CASSPPRGGNTEAFF. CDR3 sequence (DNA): TGTGCCAGCTCACCACCCCGGGGTGGTAACACTGAAGCTTTCTTT.